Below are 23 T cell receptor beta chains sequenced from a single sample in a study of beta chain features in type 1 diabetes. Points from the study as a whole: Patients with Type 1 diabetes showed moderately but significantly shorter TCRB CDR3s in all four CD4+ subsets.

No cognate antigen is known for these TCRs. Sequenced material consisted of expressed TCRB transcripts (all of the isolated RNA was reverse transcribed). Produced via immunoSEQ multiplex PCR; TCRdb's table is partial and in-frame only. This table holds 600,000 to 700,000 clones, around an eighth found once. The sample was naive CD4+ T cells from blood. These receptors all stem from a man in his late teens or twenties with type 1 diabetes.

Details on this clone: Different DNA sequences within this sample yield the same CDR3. CDR3 loop: CASSSYNQPQHF. As DNA, the CDR3 is TGTGCCAGCAGTTCGTACAATCAGCCCCAGCATTTT. The chain employs TRBV7-2 and TRBJ1-5; D remains ambiguous. Germline V lookup: CDR1 SGHTA, CDR2 FQGNSA. V dropped 6 bases and J dropped 3 bases, with 6 bases sitting between them. The CDR3 spans 12 residues.

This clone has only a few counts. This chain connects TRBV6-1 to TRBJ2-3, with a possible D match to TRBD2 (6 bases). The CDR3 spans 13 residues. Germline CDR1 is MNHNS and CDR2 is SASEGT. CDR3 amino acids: CAGGDQGTDTQYF. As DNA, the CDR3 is TGTGCAGGCGGGGACCAAGGCACAGATACGCAGTATTTT.

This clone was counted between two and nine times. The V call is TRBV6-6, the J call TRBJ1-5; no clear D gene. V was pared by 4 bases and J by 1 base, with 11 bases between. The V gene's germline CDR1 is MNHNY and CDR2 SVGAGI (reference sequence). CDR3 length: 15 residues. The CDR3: CASSWRVPSNQPQHF. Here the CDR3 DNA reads TGTGCCAGCAGTTGGAGGGTACCCAGCAATCAGCCCCAGCATTTT.

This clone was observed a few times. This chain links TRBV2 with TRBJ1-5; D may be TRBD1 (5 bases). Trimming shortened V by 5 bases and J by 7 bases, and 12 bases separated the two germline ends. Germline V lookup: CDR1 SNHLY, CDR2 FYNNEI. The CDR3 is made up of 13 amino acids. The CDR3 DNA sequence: TGTGCCAGCAGTCCCCAGGGTTGGCAGCCCCAGCATTTT. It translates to CASSPQGWQPQHF.

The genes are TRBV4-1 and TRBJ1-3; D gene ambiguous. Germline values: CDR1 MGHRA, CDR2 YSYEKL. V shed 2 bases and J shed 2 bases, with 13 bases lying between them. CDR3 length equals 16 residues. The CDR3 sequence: CASSQPGRTAGNTIYF. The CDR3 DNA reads TGCGCCAGCAGCCAACCCGGACGGACGGCTGGAAACACCATATATTTT.

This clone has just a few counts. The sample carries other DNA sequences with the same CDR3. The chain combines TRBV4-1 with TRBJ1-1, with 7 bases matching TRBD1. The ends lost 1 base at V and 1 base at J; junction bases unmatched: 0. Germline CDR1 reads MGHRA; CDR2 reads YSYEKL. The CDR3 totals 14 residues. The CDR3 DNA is TGCGCCAGCAGCCAAGGACAGGGGAACACTGAAGCTTTCTTT. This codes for CASSQGQGNTEAFF.

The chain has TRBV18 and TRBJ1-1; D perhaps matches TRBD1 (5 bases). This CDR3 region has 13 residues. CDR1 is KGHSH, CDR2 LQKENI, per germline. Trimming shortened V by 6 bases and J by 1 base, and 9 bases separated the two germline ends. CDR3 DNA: TGTGCCAGCTCCCTACAGGAGAACACTGAAGCTTTCTTT. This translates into CASSLQENTEAFF.

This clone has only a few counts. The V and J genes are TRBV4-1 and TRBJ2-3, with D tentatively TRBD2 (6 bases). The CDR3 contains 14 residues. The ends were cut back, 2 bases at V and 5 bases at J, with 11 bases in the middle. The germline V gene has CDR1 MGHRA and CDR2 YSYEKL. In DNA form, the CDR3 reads TGCGCCAGCAGCCAAATTACGCGGGGAGATACGCAGTATTTT. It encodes CASSQITRGDTQYF.

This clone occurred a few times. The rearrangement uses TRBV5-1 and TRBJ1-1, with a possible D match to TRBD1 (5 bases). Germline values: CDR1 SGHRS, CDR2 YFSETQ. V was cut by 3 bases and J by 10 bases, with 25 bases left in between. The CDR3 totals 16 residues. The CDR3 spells CASSSDLGSISQGAFF. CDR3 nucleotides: TGCGCCAGCAGCTCGGATCTTGGGAGCATCTCCCAGGGAGCTTTCTTT.

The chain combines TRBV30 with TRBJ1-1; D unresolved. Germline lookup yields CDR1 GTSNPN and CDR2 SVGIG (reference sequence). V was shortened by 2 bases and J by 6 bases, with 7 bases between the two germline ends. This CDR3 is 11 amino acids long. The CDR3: CAWSTASEAFF. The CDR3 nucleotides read TGTGCCTGGAGTACAGCCTCTGAAGCTTTCTTT.

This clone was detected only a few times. CDR3 protein: CASSVGLRSSGANVLTF. CDR3 bases: TGTGCCAGCAGCGTCGGCTTGAGGAGCTCTGGGGCCAACGTCCTGACTTTC. J is TRBJ2-6 and V is TRBV9, with no clear D. CDR3 length: 17 residues. V dropped 2 bases and J dropped 0 bases, with 12 bases sitting between them. The germline gives CDR1 SGDLS, CDR2 YYNGEE.

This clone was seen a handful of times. CDR3 amino acids: CAWSKPGLAGGSFF. The CDR3 DNA reads as TGTGCCTGGAGTAAGCCGGGACTAGCGGGGGGGAGTTTCTTC. The rearrangement uses TRBV30 and TRBJ2-1, with 16 bases identical to TRBD2. Looked up from germline, CDR1 is GTSNPN and CDR2 is SVGIG (reference sequence). Trimming took 2 bases from V and 16 from J; bases not matched to a gene: 8. This CDR3 has 14 residues.

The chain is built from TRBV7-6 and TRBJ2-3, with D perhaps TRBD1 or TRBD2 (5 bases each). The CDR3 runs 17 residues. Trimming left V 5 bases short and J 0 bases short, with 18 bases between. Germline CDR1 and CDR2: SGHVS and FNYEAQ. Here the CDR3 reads CASSLATGHPSTDTQYF. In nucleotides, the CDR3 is TGTGCCAGCAGCCTGGCCACGGGGCACCCTAGCACAGATACGCAGTATTTT.

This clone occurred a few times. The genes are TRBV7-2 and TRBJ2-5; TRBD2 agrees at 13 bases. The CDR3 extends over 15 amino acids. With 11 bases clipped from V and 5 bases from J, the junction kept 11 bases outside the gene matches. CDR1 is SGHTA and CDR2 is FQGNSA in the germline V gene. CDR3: CACRLAGGSYETQYF. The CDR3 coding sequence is TGTGCCTGTCGACTAGCGGGGGGATCTTACGAGACCCAGTACTTC.

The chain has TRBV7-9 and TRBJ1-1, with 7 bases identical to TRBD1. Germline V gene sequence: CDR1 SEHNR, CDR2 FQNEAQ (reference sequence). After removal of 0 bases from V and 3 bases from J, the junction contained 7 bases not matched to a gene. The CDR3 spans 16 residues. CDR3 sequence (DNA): TGTGCCAGCAGCTTAGCGCAGGGGGTAAGGGACACTGAAGCTTTCTTT. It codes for CASSLAQGVRDTEAFF. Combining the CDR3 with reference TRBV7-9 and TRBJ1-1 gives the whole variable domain DTGVSQNPRHKITKRGQNVTFRCDPISEHNRLYWYRQTLGQGPEFLTYFQNEAQLEKSRLLSDRFSAERPKGSFSTLEIQRTEQGDSAMYLCASSLAQGVRDTEAFFGQGTRLTVV.

The CDR3 loop is CASSRQGRGEQYF. The CDR3 bases are TGCGCCAGCAGCCGGCAGGGCAGGGGCGAGCAGTACTTC. The chain links TRBV4-1 to TRBJ2-7, with a weak D call TRBD1 (6 bases). Trimming cost V 4 bases and J 6 bases, with 13 bases left between them. The CDR3 length is 13 residues. Germline V CDR1 and CDR2: MGHRA, YSYEKL.

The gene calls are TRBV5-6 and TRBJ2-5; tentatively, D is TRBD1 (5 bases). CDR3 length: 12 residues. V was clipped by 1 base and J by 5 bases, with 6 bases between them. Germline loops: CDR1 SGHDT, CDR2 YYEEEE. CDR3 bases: TGTGCCAGCAGCTTGAGACAGGAGACCCAGTACTTC. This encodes CASSLRQETQYF.

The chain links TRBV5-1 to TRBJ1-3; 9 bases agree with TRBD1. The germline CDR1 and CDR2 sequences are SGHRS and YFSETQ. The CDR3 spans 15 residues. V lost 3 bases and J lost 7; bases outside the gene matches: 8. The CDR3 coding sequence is TGCGCCAGCAGCTCGTCCGGGACAGGGTGGAACACCATATATTTT. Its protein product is CASSSSGTGWNTIYF.

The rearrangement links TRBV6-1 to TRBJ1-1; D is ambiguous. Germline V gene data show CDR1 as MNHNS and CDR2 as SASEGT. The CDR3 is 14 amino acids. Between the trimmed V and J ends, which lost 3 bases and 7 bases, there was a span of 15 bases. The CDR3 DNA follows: TGTGCCAGCAGTGAGTCATCTCCTCGGGGTGAAGCTTTCTTT. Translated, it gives CASSESSPRGEAFF.

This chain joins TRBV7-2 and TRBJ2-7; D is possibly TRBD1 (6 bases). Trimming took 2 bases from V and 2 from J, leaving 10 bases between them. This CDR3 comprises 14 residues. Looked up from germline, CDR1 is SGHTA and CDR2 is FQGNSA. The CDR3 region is CASSLKGQTYEQYF. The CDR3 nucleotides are TGTGCCAGCAGCTTAAAGGGACAAACCTACGAGCAGTACTTC.

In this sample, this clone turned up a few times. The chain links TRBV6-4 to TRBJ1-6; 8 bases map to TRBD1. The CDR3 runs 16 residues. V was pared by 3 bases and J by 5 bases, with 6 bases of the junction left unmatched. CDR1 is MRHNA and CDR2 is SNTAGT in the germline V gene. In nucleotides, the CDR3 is TGTGCCAGCAGTGAGCAATCAGGGGGCAATAATTCACCCCTCCACTTT. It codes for CASSEQSGGNNSPLHF.

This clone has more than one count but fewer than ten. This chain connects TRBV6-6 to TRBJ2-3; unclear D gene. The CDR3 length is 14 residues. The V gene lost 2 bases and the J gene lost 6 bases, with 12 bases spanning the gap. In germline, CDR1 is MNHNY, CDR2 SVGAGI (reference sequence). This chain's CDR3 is CASSYGSTWDTQYF. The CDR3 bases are TGTGCCAGCAGTTACGGGTCTACGTGGGATACGCAGTATTTT.

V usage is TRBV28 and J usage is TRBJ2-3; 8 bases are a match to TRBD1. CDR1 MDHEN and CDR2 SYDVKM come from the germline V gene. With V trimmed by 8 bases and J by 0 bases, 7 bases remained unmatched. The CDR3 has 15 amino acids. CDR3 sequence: CASFGQGQSTDTQYF. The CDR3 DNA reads TGTGCCAGCTTCGGACAGGGACAGAGCACAGATACGCAGTATTTT.